The 15 T cell receptor beta chains given below trace back to one sample, sequenced in a study of neurological immune-mediated disorders. TCRdb re-analysed the 5' RACE reads in MiXCR, keeping a single row per CDR3 protein. The sample lists over 65,000 distinct CDR3 sequences, 2% to 3% seen once, with 1.1% in the top ten. Sequences were obtained from PBMCs. The receptors come from a woman aged 30 to 39 with multiple sclerosis.

This clonotype was counted at least ten times. The chain combines TRBV20-1 with TRBJ2-1; a weak D match, TRBD2 (6 bases). The germline CDR1 and CDR2 sequences are DFQATT and SNEGSKA (reference sequence). The ends were cut back, 5 bases at V and 0 bases at J, with 20 bases in the middle. The CDR3 has 17 residues. CDR3 DNA: TGCAGTGCTTCCGGACTACCGGGATTGAACTCCTACAATGAGCAGTTCTTC. It is translated as CSASGLPGLNSYNEQFF.

This clonotype was seen repeatedly, ten times or more. J is TRBJ2-7 and V is TRBV6-2 or TRBV6-3; the match to TRBD1 covers 9 bases. The CDR3 consists of 17 residues. Germline loops: CDR1 MNHEY, CDR2 SVGEGT. V lost 0 bases, J lost 2 bases, and 8 bases stayed unmatched. The CDR3, as DNA: TGTGCCAGCAGTTACTCGATCTCGACAGGGGGGGCCTACGAGCAGTACTTC. Residues: CASSYSISTGGAYEQYF.

This clonotype was recorded at least ten times. The gene calls are TRBV20-1 and TRBJ2-7, with D unresolved. Germline V gene sequence: CDR1 DFQATT, CDR2 SNEGSKA (reference sequence). This CDR3 has 13 residues. CDR3 DNA: TGCAGCGCTCGCCCTCCAAGCTCCTACGAGCAGTACTTC. Residues: CSARPPSSYEQYF.

This clonotype was seen repeatedly, ten times or more. V and J are TRBV12-3 or TRBV12-4 and TRBJ2-1; the D call may be TRBD1 or TRBD2 (5 bases each). V was trimmed by 4 bases and J by 6 bases, leaving 16 bases between them. CDR3 size: 15 residues. In DNA form, the CDR3 reads TGTGCCAGCAGTTGGGGCAGGGACGGTCGCAATGAGCAGTTCTTC. It is translated as CASSWGRDGRNEQFF.

This clonotype has at least ten counts. The chain uses TRBV20-1 and TRBJ2-2, with 7 bases matching TRBD1. This CDR3 is built from 14 residues. The germline V gene encodes CDR1 DFQATT and CDR2 SNEGSKA (reference sequence). The junction had 0 bases not matched to a gene; V was cut back by 2 bases and J by 0 bases. CDR3 protein: CSARQGANTGELFF. The CDR3 nucleotides read TGCAGTGCTAGACAGGGGGCGAACACCGGGGAGCTGTTTTTT.

This clonotype was seen repeatedly, ten times or more. The chain recombines TRBV28 with TRBJ2-2; maybe TRBD2 (6 bases). The V end lost 4 bases, the J end lost 5 bases, and 14 bases lay between the germline ends. CDR1 MDHEN and CDR2 SYDVKM come from the germline V gene. CDR3 length: 15 residues. CDR3 sequence reads: CASSSTPRGTGELFF. CDR3 bases: TGTGCCAGCAGTTCCACCCCTCGGGGGACCGGGGAGCTGTTTTTT. The whole variable domain, remainder taken from reference TRBV28 and TRBJ2-2, is DVKVTQSSRYLVKRTGEKVFLECVQDMDHENMFWYRQDPGLGLRLIYFSYDVKMKEKGDIPEGYSVSREKKERFSLILESASTNQTSMYLCASSSTPRGTGELFFGEGSRLTVL.

This clonotype was counted ten times or more. The V gene is TRBV4-3, the J gene TRBJ2-1, with 11 bases fitting TRBD2. Germline trimming cut 0 bases from V and 0 bases from J; bases unmatched to any gene: 7. The germline CDR1 and CDR2 sequences are LGHNA and YSLEER. There are 19 residues in the CDR3. The CDR3 bases are TGCGCCAGCAGCCAAGATTTACTAGCGGGAGCCGGCTCCTACAATGAGCAGTTCTTC. It codes for CASSQDLLAGAGSYNEQFF.

Ten or more counts support this clonotype. The chain carries TRBV9 and TRBJ1-5; possible D gene TRBD1, 6 bases. V was cut by 6 bases and J by 4 bases, with 14 bases left in between. CDR1 and CDR2 from the germline V gene are SGDLS and YYNGEE. CDR3 length equals 14 residues. The CDR3 sequence is CASNGGGGNQPQHF. The CDR3 DNA is TGTGCCAGCAACGGAGGGGGTGGAAATCAGCCCCAGCATTTT.

The sample holds many counts of this clonotype. The CDR3 protein is CASSQERPRGAGNTIYF. The CDR3 DNA is TGCGCCAGCAGCCAAGAAAGACCCAGGGGGGCAGGAAACACCATATATTTT. V gene TRBV4-3 combines with J gene TRBJ1-3, with 7 nucleotides matching TRBD1. V lost 0 bases and J lost 4; bases outside the gene matches: 9. CDR1 LGHNA and CDR2 YSLEER come from the germline V gene. CDR3 length: 17 residues.

This clonotype was observed many times. The germline gene is not matched at one end of the junction; a read error may be the cause. The chain couples TRBV7-7 to TRBJ2-3; 8 nucleotides align to TRBD2. Germline CDR1 reads SSHAT; CDR2 reads FNYEAQ (reference sequence). The CDR3 extends over 16 amino acids. In DNA, the CDR3 is TGTGCTAGCAGCCCTAAGTCGGGACTAGACACAGATACGCAGTATTTT. It is translated as CASSPKSGLDTDTQYF.

This clonotype has ten or more counts. This rearrangement joins TRBV5-1 to TRBJ2-1; 10 bases line up with TRBD2. The V segment lost 5 bases and the J segment 13 bases; nucleotides outside the gene matches: 3. CDR3 size: 11 residues. Germline CDR1 and CDR2: SGHRS and YFSETQ. CDR3 nucleotides: TGCGCCAGCAGGTCTAGCGGGAGACAGTTCTTC. Amino acid sequence: CASRSSGRQFF.

Ten or more counts support this clonotype. This rearrangement joins TRBV20-1 to TRBJ1-5; D gene ambiguous. The V gene's germline CDR1 is DFQATT and CDR2 SNEGSKA (reference sequence). The CDR3 is made up of 15 amino acids. V was pared by 3 bases and J by 4 bases, with 16 bases between. The CDR3 region has the DNA TGCAGTGCTAGCCGCTTAGGGCGGGATAATCAGCCCCAGCATTTT. Its protein product is CSASRLGRDNQPQHF.

This clonotype was recorded many times. The chain employs TRBV6-6 and TRBJ1-5; D is uncertain. There are 15 residues in the CDR3. Germline V gene sequence: CDR1 MNHNY, CDR2 SVGAGI (reference sequence). V was pared by 5 bases and J by 5 bases, with 16 bases between. This chain's CDR3 is CASSLLIGQDQPQHF. Here the CDR3 DNA reads TGTGCCAGCAGTCTCCTAATTGGCCAGGATCAGCCCCAGCATTTT.

This clonotype came up many times. This rearrangement joins TRBV29-1 to TRBJ2-1; 7 bases are shared with TRBD2. The CDR3 totals 15 residues. Germline lookup yields CDR1 SQVTM and CDR2 ANQGSEA. V shed 1 base, J shed 3 bases, and the junction held 6 bases outside the gene matches. The CDR3 coding sequence is TGCAGCGTTGAAGCGGGAGGCCCTTACTACAATGAGCAGTTCTTC. Its protein is CSVEAGGPYYNEQFF.

At least ten counts were recorded for this clonotype. The V and J genes are TRBV10-2 and TRBJ2-2; TRBD2 agrees at 7 bases. CDR3 length: 13 amino acids. CDR1 and CDR2 from the germline V gene are WSHSY and SAAADI. The trim removed 7 bases at V and 5 bases at J, leaving 4 bases unmatched. CDR3 sequence (DNA): TGCGCCAGCATTTACGGGGGGACCGGGGAGCTGTTTTTT. Translation: CASIYGGTGELFF.